Listed here are 24 T cell receptor beta chains from one sample, sequenced in a study of blood T cell repertoires in COVID-19. TCRdb's table, derived via immunoSEQ multiplex PCR, lists solely in-frame clones and lacks some. The sample carries 350,000 or so clones, more than 70% recorded once. The sequenced sample consisted of PBMCs or T cells enriched from blood (not recorded which). The receptors originated from a woman aged 25 to 45 who had been exposed to COVID-19.

The chain is built from TRBV7-9 and TRBJ1-2, with TRBD1 matching over 8 bases. V trimming: 5 bases; J trimming: 6 bases; junction bases outside the gene matches: 11. CDR1 and CDR2 from the germline V gene are SEHNR and FQNEAQ (reference sequence). The CDR3 sequence is 15 residues long. CDR3 amino acids: CASSTQQGVYHGYTF. CDR3 bases: TGTGCCAGCAGCACCCAACAGGGGGTATACCATGGCTACACCTTC.

CDR3 coding DNA: TGCAGCGTTCCTAAAGACAGGGGGAGTGGGGATACGCAGTATTTT. It specifies CSVPKDRGSGDTQYF. The chain is built from TRBV29-1 and TRBJ2-3, with 9 bases identical to TRBD1. Germline V gene data show CDR1 as SQVTM and CDR2 as ANQGSEA. V lost 5 bases and J lost 6; bases outside the gene matches: 12. The CDR3 is 15 amino acids.

CDR3 region: CASSQDPGTRNTEAFF. CDR3 DNA: TGCGCCAGCAGCCAAGATCCCGGGACTCGTAACACTGAAGCTTTCTTT. This rearrangement joins TRBV4-1 to TRBJ1-1; weak D call: TRBD1 (5 bases). The CDR3 totals 16 residues. Germline V lookup: CDR1 MGHRA, CDR2 YSYEKL. V was cut by 0 bases and J by 2 bases, with 13 bases left in between.

The V and J genes are TRBV7-2 and TRBJ2-3, with D tentatively TRBD2 (5 bases). The length of the CDR3 is 15 residues. Trimming pared 1 base from V and 5 bases from J, leaving 13 bases between. Germline assignment: CDR1 SGHTA and CDR2 FQGNSA. CDR3 coding DNA: TGTGCCAGCAGCTTAGGTTTAGGGAGAGGAGATACGCAGTATTTT. This codes for CASSLGLGRGDTQYF.

CDR3 amino acids: CASSPGGAVLGTQYF. Written as DNA, the CDR3 is TGTGCCAGCAGCCCAGGGGGCGCCGTCTTAGGTACGCAGTATTTT. V usage is TRBV4-2 and J usage is TRBJ2-3; TRBD1 aligns across 8 bases. The germline gives CDR1 LGHNA, CDR2 YNFKEQ. The CDR3 is 15 residues long. With 4 bases clipped from V and 8 bases from J, the junction kept 11 bases outside the gene matches.

This chain uses TRBV6-5 with TRBJ2-7; D not resolved. The V and J ends lost 6 bases and 2 bases respectively, with 14 bases between them. Germline values: CDR1 MNHEY, CDR2 SVGAGI. This CDR3 contains 14 residues. In nucleotides, the CDR3 is TGTGCCAGCAGCCGTCGGAGCGTTACCTACGAGCAGTACTTC. Translating gives CASSRRSVTYEQYF.

V is TRBV28 and J is TRBJ2-1, with unresolved D. Germline V CDR1 and CDR2: MDHEN, SYDVKM. The CDR3 is 14 amino acids. Trimming stripped 2 bases from V and 9 bases from J, with 14 bases between. CDR3 protein: CASSLNLEVGEQFF. DNA of the CDR3: TGTGCCAGCAGTTTAAATCTCGAGGTTGGTGAGCAGTTCTTC.

The chain couples TRBV7-8 to TRBJ2-1; the D is unclear. V lost 5 bases, J lost 2 bases, and 16 bases lay in between. CDR1 is SGHVS, CDR2 FQNEAQ, per germline. This CDR3 has 16 amino acids. The CDR3 DNA reads TGTGCCAGCAGCACGGCCGCCCCCGGAGCCTACAATGAGCAGTTCTTC. Protein: CASSTAAPGAYNEQFF.

J is TRBJ2-7 and V is TRBV30; TRBD2 matches at 7 bases. Germline V gene lookup returns CDR1 GTSNPN and CDR2 SVGIG (reference sequence). This CDR3 is built from 14 residues. The ends lost 2 bases at V and 3 bases at J; junction bases unmatched: 7. This chain's CDR3 is CAWSREGSGYEQYF. The DNA of the CDR3 is TGTGCCTGGAGTAGGGAGGGATCCGGCTACGAGCAGTACTTC.

The chain couples TRBV9 to TRBJ1-2; 7 nucleotides agree with TRBD1. The V segment lost 1 base and the J segment 7 bases; nucleotides outside the gene matches: 13. The CDR3 contains 16 residues. Germline lookup yields CDR1 SGDLS and CDR2 YYNGEE. CDR3 in DNA: TGTGCCAGCAGCGTATTAAGTGACACAGGGGCCTCTGGCTACACCTTC. It encodes CASSVLSDTGASGYTF.

This chain links TRBV10-3 with TRBJ2-1, with TRBD2 as a possible D gene (6 bases). The CDR3 consists of 15 residues. Trimming pared 6 bases from V and 0 bases from J, leaving 12 bases between. CDR1 is ENHRY, CDR2 SYGVKD, per germline. CDR3 sequence: CAIRPDGSSYNEQFF. CDR3 sequence (DNA): TGTGCCATCAGACCTGACGGGAGCTCCTACAATGAGCAGTTCTTC.

The CDR3 DNA is TGTGCCAGCAGTTTGCTGCAGGGGCCCTATGGCTACACCTTC. Its translation is CASSLLQGPYGYTF. The V and J genes are TRBV28 and TRBJ1-2, with D possibly matching TRBD1 (6 bases). CDR3 length: 14 residues. V lost 3 bases and J 4 bases, leaving 12 bases between the germline ends. Looked up from germline, CDR1 is MDHEN and CDR2 is SYDVKM.

V is TRBV11-3 and J is TRBJ1-1; tentatively, D is TRBD1 (5 bases). V was shortened by 5 bases and J by 0 bases, with 19 bases between the two germline ends. CDR3 length: 17 amino acids. The germline gives CDR1 SGHNT, CDR2 YENEEA. The DNA for the CDR3 is TGTGCCAGCAGCGCCCGACTCCCCTGGGGGGTGAACACTGAAGCTTTCTTT. Translation gives CASSARLPWGVNTEAFF.

J is TRBJ1-1 and V is TRBV29-1; 9 nucleotides agree with TRBD1. The CDR3 has 14 amino acids. Germline V CDR1 and CDR2: SQVTM, ANQGSEA. Written as DNA, the CDR3 is TGCAGTGCTATGACCGGGACAGGGTACCTGGAAGCTTTCTTT. This sequence encodes CSAMTGTGYLEAFF.

This chain links TRBV9 with TRBJ2-7; TRBD1 matches 11 bases. The trim removed 0 bases at V and 2 bases at J, leaving 1 base unmatched. The germline gives CDR1 SGDLS, CDR2 YYNGEE. There are 15 residues in the CDR3. The CDR3 region is CASSVADRGPYEQYF. The CDR3 region has the DNA TGTGCCAGCAGCGTAGCGGACAGGGGGCCCTACGAGCAGTACTTC.

The J gene is TRBJ1-5, the V gene TRBV29-1; D is uncertain. Trimming left V 1 base short and J 5 bases short, with 12 bases between. CDR1 and CDR2 (germline): SQVTM, ANQGSEA. The CDR3 runs 14 residues. This chain's CDR3 is CSVEVGGPDQPQHF. The CDR3 bases are TGCAGCGTTGAAGTAGGAGGGCCCGATCAGCCCCAGCATTTT.

This CDR3 reads CASSLQGRNTEAFF. The CDR3 DNA is TGTGCCAGCAGCTTACAGGGGAGGAACACTGAAGCTTTCTTT. V is TRBV11-2 and J is TRBJ1-1; a weak D match, TRBD1 (6 bases). V was cut by 2 bases and J by 1 base, with 8 bases left in between. The CDR3 loop spans 14 amino acids. Germline V gives CDR1 SGHAT, CDR2 FQNNGV.

The rearrangement joins TRBV11-2 to TRBJ1-2; the D gene is possibly TRBD1 (5 bases). The CDR3 runs to 15 residues. Germline V lookup: CDR1 SGHAT, CDR2 FQNNGV. V lost 0 bases and J 4 bases, leaving 12 bases between the germline ends. CDR3 sequence: CASSLEAGGGYGYTF. The CDR3 coding sequence is TGTGCCAGCAGCTTAGAGGCTGGGGGGGGCTATGGCTACACCTTC.

The rearrangement joins TRBV2 to TRBJ1-5, with D unclear. CDR3 length: 14 residues. Germline-derived CDR1 and CDR2 are SNHLY and FYNNEI. Deletions cut 7 bases from V and 7 bases from J, with 17 bases between. Written as DNA, the CDR3 is TGTGCCAGCACCATTGAGGAGGCCGGGCAGCCCCAGCATTTT. It encodes CASTIEEAGQPQHF.

The chain couples TRBV15 to TRBJ1-1; D unresolved. The CDR3 spans 16 residues. Per the germline V gene, CDR1 is LNHNV and CDR2 is YYDKDF (reference sequence). V was cut by 0 bases and J by 1 base, with 12 bases left in between. CDR3 sequence reads: CATSRDARRRNTEAFF. In DNA form, the CDR3 reads TGTGCCACCAGCAGAGACGCCCGTCGGAGGAACACTGAAGCTTTCTTT.

The rearrangement uses TRBV5-1 and TRBJ2-1; 13 bases line up with TRBD2. CDR3 length: 15 amino acids. Looked up from germline, CDR1 is SGHRS and CDR2 is YFSETQ. The ends lost 2 bases at V and 8 bases at J; junction bases unmatched: 4. The CDR3 sequence is CASSLETSGRDEQFF. CDR3 sequence (DNA): TGCGCCAGCAGCTTAGAAACTAGCGGGAGGGATGAGCAGTTCTTC. Full variable domain (outside the CDR3, taken from reference TRBV5-1 and TRBJ2-1): KAGVTQTPRYLIKTRGQQVTLSCSPISGHRSVSWYQQTPGQGLQFLFEYFSETQRNKGNFPGRFSGRQFSNSRSEMNVSTLELGDSALYLCASSLETSGRDEQFFGPGTRLTVL.

The V and J genes are TRBV5-1 and TRBJ2-7, with D possibly matching TRBD2 (5 bases). This CDR3 has 15 residues. V gave up 0 bases and J gave up 2 bases, with 12 bases separating them. Germline V gene sequence: CDR1 SGHRS, CDR2 YFSETQ. CDR3 nucleotide sequence: TGCGCCAGCAGCTTGGTTCGGGAAAAGACCTACGAGCAGTACTTC. Translating gives CASSLVREKTYEQYF.

The genes are TRBV14 and TRBJ1-4; D possibly corresponds to TRBD1 (6 bases). The CDR3 contains 16 residues. The germline V gene has CDR1 SGHDN and CDR2 FVKESK. Trimming took 0 bases from V and 0 from J, leaving 8 bases between them. The CDR3 DNA sequence: TGTGCCAGCAGCCAAGAGAAGGGGGCAACTAATGAAAAACTGTTTTTT. Translated: CASSQEKGATNEKLFF.

This chain connects TRBV19 to TRBJ2-5, with D tentatively TRBD2 (6 bases). Looked up from germline, CDR1 is LNHDA and CDR2 is SQIVND (reference sequence). The CDR3 is 14 amino acids. With 6 bases removed from V and 7 bases from J, the gap between germline ends came to 18 bases. The CDR3 region has the DNA TGTGCCAGTAGGGACTTGGTCCGGCGGGGGACCCAGTACTTC. Translated: CASRDLVRRGTQYF.